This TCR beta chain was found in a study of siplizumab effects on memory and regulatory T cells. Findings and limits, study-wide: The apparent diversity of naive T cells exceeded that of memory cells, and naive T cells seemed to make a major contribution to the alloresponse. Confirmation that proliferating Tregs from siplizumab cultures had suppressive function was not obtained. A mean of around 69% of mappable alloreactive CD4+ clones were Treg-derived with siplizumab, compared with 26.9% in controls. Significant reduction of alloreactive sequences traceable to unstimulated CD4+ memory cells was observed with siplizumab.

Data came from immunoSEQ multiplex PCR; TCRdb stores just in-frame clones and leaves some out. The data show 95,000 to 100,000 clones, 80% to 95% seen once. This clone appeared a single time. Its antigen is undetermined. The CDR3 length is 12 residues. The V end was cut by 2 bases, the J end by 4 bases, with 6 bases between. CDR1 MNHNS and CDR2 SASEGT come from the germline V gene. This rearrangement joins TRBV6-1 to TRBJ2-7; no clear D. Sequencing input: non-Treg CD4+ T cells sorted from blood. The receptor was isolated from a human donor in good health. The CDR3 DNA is TGTGCCAGCAGTGAAAGCCCATACGAGCAGTACTTC. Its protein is CASSESPYEQYF.